This T cell receptor (beta chain) was sequenced for a study of T-cell reconstitution after alpha-beta-depleted transplantation in children. The CDR3 sequence is 17 residues long. Germline V CDR1 and CDR2: SGHDT, YYEEEE. Losses at the gene ends were 0 bases for V and 4 bases for J; bases not matched to a gene: 11. The TCRbeta library was prepared with unique molecular identifiers. TCRdb passed the PCR reads through MiXCR, listing each CDR3 protein once. The sample carries around 240,000 distinct CDR3 sequences, around 8.9% recorded once. This clonotype has a count of ten or more. Sequenced here: PBMCs from the stem cell graft donor, sampled from the stem cell graft. The V gene is TRBV5-6, the J gene TRBJ2-3; the match to TRBD1 covers 7 bases. This clonotype was obtained from a human donor who donated a stem cell graft to a child with SCID. CDR3 in amino acids: CASSLGLTGAHADTQYF. CDR3 coding DNA: TGTGCCAGCAGCTTGGGGTTAACAGGGGCCCACGCAGATACGCAGTATTTT. The full variable domain, completed using reference TRBV5-6 and TRBJ2-3, is DAGVTQSPTHLIKTRGQQVTLRCSPKSGHDTVSWYQQALGQGPQFIFQYYEEEERQRGNFPDRFSGHQFPNYSSELNVNALLLGDSALYLCASSLGLTGAHADTQYFGPGTRLTVL.